This T cell receptor (beta chain) was documented in a study of brain T cells in children with intractable seizures. Here immunoSEQ multiplex PCR was the method, and the copy in TCRdb shows in-frame clones only, minus some. Of around 44,000 clones in the sample, approximately 92% were seen once. The CDR3 covers 14 residues. Trimming took off 4 bases at V and 4 bases at J, with 14 bases between the two ends. Germline values: CDR1 SNHLY, CDR2 FYNNEI. Pre-surgery treatment included at least one anti-epileptic drug. The specimen comprised peripheral blood, sampled at surgery. J is TRBJ2-7 and V is TRBV2; a possible D gene is TRBD1 (6 bases). The source is a girl aged 2 to 10 with tuberous sclerosis and intractable seizures. The CDR3 here is CASSAGLQGYEQYF. CDR3 nucleotide sequence: TGTGCCAGCAGTGCGGGGCTACAGGGTTACGAGCAGTACTTC.